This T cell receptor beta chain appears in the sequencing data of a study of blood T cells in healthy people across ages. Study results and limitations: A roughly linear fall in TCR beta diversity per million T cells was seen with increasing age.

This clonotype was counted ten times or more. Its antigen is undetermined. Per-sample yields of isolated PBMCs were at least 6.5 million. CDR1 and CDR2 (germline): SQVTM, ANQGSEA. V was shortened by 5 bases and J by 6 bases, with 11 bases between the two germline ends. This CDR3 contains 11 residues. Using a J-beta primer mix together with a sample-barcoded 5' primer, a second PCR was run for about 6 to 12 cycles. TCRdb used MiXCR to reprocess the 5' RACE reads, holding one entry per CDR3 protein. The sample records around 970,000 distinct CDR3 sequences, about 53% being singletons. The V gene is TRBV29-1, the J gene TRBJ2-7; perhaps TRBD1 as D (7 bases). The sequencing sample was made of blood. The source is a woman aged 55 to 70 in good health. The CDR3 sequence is CSVYRGGEQYF. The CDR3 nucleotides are TGCAGCGTTTACAGGGGAGGCGAGCAGTACTTC.